This TCR beta chain was found in a study of identical twins. The table lists this clonotype with a few counts. The V gene's germline CDR1 is MNHNS and CDR2 SASEGT. This CDR3 comprises 16 residues. After removal of 6 bases from V and 7 bases from J, the junction contained 11 bases not matched to a gene. TCRdb analysed the 5' RACE reads with MiXCR anew, one entry per CDR3 protein. Here the sample spans 500,000 to 550,000 distinct CDR3 sequences, 20% to 25% being singletons. This sample also appeared in a second study, on yellow fever vaccine responses in identical twins.

The chain combines TRBV6-1 with TRBJ2-1; 11 nucleotides align to TRBD2. Sequenced sample: CD4+ T cells sorted from blood. The clonotype comes from a woman aged 18-35 years in good health. The CDR3 here is CASSSIAGGLRNEQFF. DNA for the CDR3: TGTGCCAGCAGCTCCATAGCGGGAGGGCTTAGGAATGAGCAGTTCTTC.